The 29 T cell receptor beta chains below were found in one sample sequenced in a study of T cell clonotyping in hematopoietic cell transplantation. This sample's time point: recipient sample about 28 days before transplant, after cytoreduction. Some clones are missing from TCRdb's copy, which holds only in-frame ones; the method was immunoSEQ multiplex PCR. The sample holds roughly 29,000 clones; roughly 80% are singletons and the top ten take roughly 6.8%. This material consisted of peripheral blood mononuclear cells, taken before stem cell transplant. These receptors were obtained from a woman aged 25-40 years with chronic myeloid leukemia. Some clones in this sample may be carry-over from other donors' samples.

The chain is built from TRBV7-3 and TRBJ2-2; 8 bases line up with TRBD1. The germline V gene encodes CDR1 SGHTA and CDR2 FQGTGA. This CDR3 is built from 15 residues. V was clipped by 1 base and J by 4 bases; unmatched bases: 2. CDR3 bases: TGTGCCAGCAGCTTAAGCACAGGGGGCACCGGGGAGCTGTTTTTT. Amino acid sequence: CASSLSTGGTGELFF.

As regards this clone: Its ends do not fully match the called genes, so a read error is possible. The V gene is TRBV7-7, the J gene TRBJ1-1; D perhaps matches TRBD1 (5 bases). Germline V gives CDR1 SSHAT, CDR2 FNYEAQ (reference sequence). The CDR3 sequence is 15 residues long. This CDR3 reads CASSPLDQGSTEAFF. CDR3 DNA sequence: TGTGCTAGCAGCCCCCTGGATCAGGGTTCCACTGAAGCTTTCTTT.

Only one count was recorded for this clone. The CDR3 DNA is TGTGCCTGGAACAGGGGGGTTTTTAAGACCCAGTACTTC. Its protein product is CAWNRGVFKTQYF. The chain couples TRBV30 to TRBJ2-5, with TRBD1 matching 8 bases. With 4 bases clipped from V and 6 bases from J, the junction kept 7 bases outside the gene matches. Germline values: CDR1 GTSNPN, CDR2 SVGIG (reference sequence). This CDR3 has 13 amino acids.

V gene TRBV7-9 combines with J gene TRBJ1-1; D not resolved. The V gene lost 1 base and the J gene lost 11 bases, with 11 bases spanning the gap. Germline CDR1 SEHNR, CDR2 FQNEAQ (reference sequence). This CDR3 spans 12 amino acids. The CDR3 here is CASSLEALGAFF. The CDR3 bases are TGTGCCAGCAGCTTAGAGGCCCTGGGGGCTTTCTTT. The complete variable domain, with remaining parts taken from reference TRBV7-9 and TRBJ1-1, reads DTGVSQNPRHKITKRGQNVTFRCDPISEHNRLYWYRQTLGQGPEFLTYFQNEAQLEKSRLLSDRFSAERPKGSFSTLEIQRTEQGDSAMYLCASSLEALGAFFGQGTRLTVV.

This clone was detected a few times. CDR3 nucleotide sequence: TGCAGTGCACAGCGGGGTGAGACGCAGTATTTT. It specifies CSAQRGETQYF. The rearrangement uses TRBV20-1 and TRBJ2-3; TRBD2 matches 7 bases. The trim removed 6 bases at V and 9 bases at J, leaving 6 bases unmatched. The CDR3 has 11 amino acids. From germline, CDR1 is DFQATT and CDR2 SNEGSKA (reference sequence).

Only one count was recorded for this clone. The chain recombines TRBV29-1 with TRBJ1-2; 10 bases fit TRBD1. With V trimmed by 4 bases and J by 6 bases, 2 bases remained unmatched. Germline-derived CDR1 and CDR2 are SQVTM and ANQGSEA. The CDR3 loop spans 12 amino acids. The CDR3 coding sequence is TGCAGCGTTGCTGGGACAGGGGATGGCTACACCTTC. This encodes CSVAGTGDGYTF.

V is TRBV28 and J is TRBJ1-2; TRBD1 aligns across 8 bases. With V trimmed by 7 bases and J by 0 bases, 4 bases remained unmatched. Germline loops: CDR1 MDHEN, CDR2 SYDVKM. CDR3 length equals 14 residues. The CDR3, as DNA: TGTGCCAGCACGGGACAGGTTACTAACTATGGCTACACCTTC. Translated: CASTGQVTNYGYTF.

The chain joins TRBV7-2 to TRBJ1-5; D gene ambiguous. CDR3 length: 13 residues. Germline loops: CDR1 SGHTA, CDR2 FQGNSA. V was pared by 1 base and J by 3 bases, with 4 bases between. CDR3 in amino acids: CASSLGTNQPQHF. For the CDR3, the DNA is TGTGCCAGCAGCTTAGGGACCAATCAGCCCCAGCATTTT. Drawing the rest from reference TRBV7-2 and TRBJ1-5, the complete variable domain is GAGVSQSPSNKVTEKGKDVELRCDPISGHTALYWYRQSLGQGLEFLIYFQGNSAPDKSGLPSDRFSAERTGGSVSTLTIQRTQQEDSAVYLCASSLGTNQPQHFGDGTRLSIL.

This rearrangement joins TRBV5-6 to TRBJ2-7; D assignment may be TRBD1 or TRBD2 (5 bases each). CDR1 is SGHDT, CDR2 YYEEEE, per germline. V lost 1 base and J lost 6, with 17 bases in between. The CDR3 is 15 residues long. This chain's CDR3 is CASSLSGPLGVEQYV. As DNA, the CDR3 is TGTGCCAGCAGCTTGTCGGGACCCTTGGGGGTCGAGCAGTACGTC.

The chain carries TRBV7-2 and TRBJ2-3, with no clear D. The length of the CDR3 is 11 residues. Trimming cost V 5 bases and J 6 bases, with 6 bases left between them. Germline V gene data show CDR1 as SGHTA and CDR2 as FQGNSA. The DNA for the CDR3 is TGTGCCAGCAGCGTCAGGGATACGCAGTATTTT. This sequence encodes CASSVRDTQYF.

This clone appeared once. This chain joins TRBV27 and TRBJ1-2, with a possible D match to TRBD1 (5 bases). Trimming removed 5 bases from V and 2 bases from J, with 15 bases in between. CDR3 size: 15 residues. Germline loops: CDR1 MNHEY, CDR2 SMNVEV (reference sequence). The CDR3 protein is CASSQTTDNNYGYTF. The CDR3 DNA follows: TGTGCCAGCAGTCAAACCACGGACAACAACTATGGCTACACCTTC.

This clone appeared a few times. The chain links TRBV6-6 to TRBJ1-6, with D perhaps TRBD1 (5 bases). The V end was cut by 7 bases, the J end by 7 bases, with 17 bases between. The CDR3 runs to 15 residues. CDR1 and CDR2 from the germline V gene are MNHNY and SVGAGI (reference sequence). The CDR3 nucleotides are TGTGCCAGCAAAAGAGTAGGGGCTGGAAATTCACCCCTCCACTTT. It yields the protein CASKRVGAGNSPLHF.

The chain combines TRBV27 with TRBJ2-1, with TRBD2 identical over 13 bases. The CDR3 runs to 14 residues. V lost 5 bases and J lost 7; bases outside the gene matches: 2. In germline, CDR1 is MNHEY, CDR2 SMNVEV (reference sequence). The CDR3 coding sequence is TGTGCCAGCAGTCGGACTAGCGGGAGAAATGAGCAGTTCTTC. Protein product: CASSRTSGRNEQFF.

This chain's CDR3 is CASSHTDTQYF. The CDR3 DNA follows: TGTGCCAGCAGCCACACAGATACGCAGTATTTT. The rearrangement joins TRBV14 to TRBJ2-3; D ambiguous. This CDR3 comprises 11 residues. Trimming removed 3 bases at V and 2 bases at J, with 0 bases between. CDR1 is SGHDN and CDR2 is FVKESK in the germline V gene. Full variable domain (remainder filled in from reference TRBV14 and TRBJ2-3): EAGVTQFPSHSVIEKGQTVTLRCDPISGHDNLYWYRRVMGKEIKFLLHFVKESKQDESGMPNNRFLAERTGGTYSTLKVQPAELEDSGVYFCASSHTDTQYFGPGTRLTVL.

The chain uses TRBV5-1 and TRBJ2-4; D is possibly TRBD1 (5 bases). CDR3 length: 14 amino acids. With 3 bases removed from V and 8 bases from J, the gap between germline ends came to 15 bases. In germline, CDR1 is SGHRS, CDR2 YFSETQ. CDR3 in DNA: TGCGCCAGCAGCTCGGGCCACCTAGGGGACATTCAGTACTTC. It translates to CASSSGHLGDIQYF.

This chain uses TRBV5-6 with TRBJ1-2, with D maybe TRBD1 (6 bases). This CDR3 spans 16 amino acids. The germline V gene encodes CDR1 SGHDT and CDR2 YYEEEE. V lost 1 base and J 4 bases, leaving 17 bases between the germline ends. The DNA of the CDR3 is TGTGCCAGCAGCTTGTATGGGGGGGGCCGGGGCTATGGCTACACCTTC. Its translation is CASSLYGGGRGYGYTF.

CDR3 sequence (DNA): TGTGCCAGCAGCGCGGGGAACTATGGCTACACCTTC. This gives the protein CASSAGNYGYTF. The V gene is TRBV5-6, the J gene TRBJ1-2; the D is unclear. V was shortened by 4 bases and J by 2 bases, with 6 bases between the two germline ends. Germline V lookup: CDR1 SGHDT, CDR2 YYEEEE. The CDR3 is made up of 12 amino acids.

This clone was seen a handful of times. This chain connects TRBV27 to TRBJ2-5, with 8 bases identical to TRBD1. Germline lookup yields CDR1 MNHEY and CDR2 SMNVEV (reference sequence). There are 15 residues in the CDR3. V shed 5 bases, J shed 4 bases, and the junction held 9 bases outside the gene matches. The CDR3 DNA sequence: TGTGCCAGCAGTCCGAGCTTGACAGGGGTAGAGACCCAGTACTTC. This gives the protein CASSPSLTGVETQYF.

The V call is TRBV4-1, the J call TRBJ2-7, with TRBD2 matching 10 bases. The V and J ends lost 2 bases and 6 bases, in that order; junction bases with no gene match: 1. CDR3 size: 13 residues. The germline CDR1 and CDR2 sequences are MGHRA and YSYEKL. The CDR3 is CASSQSSGGEQYF. The CDR3 nucleotides read TGCGCCAGCAGCCAATCTAGCGGGGGCGAGCAGTACTTC.

The chain has TRBV5-6 and TRBJ2-3, with 8 bases fitting TRBD1. J was trimmed by 4 bases and V by 4 bases; bases with no gene match: 11. The germline CDR1 and CDR2 sequences are SGHDT and YYEEEE. The CDR3 has 16 residues. The CDR3 DNA follows: TGTGCCAGCAGCCTGAGGACAGGGTTCGTTGCAGATACGCAGTATTTT. It codes for CASSLRTGFVADTQYF.

The CDR3 reads CAISLQEYDSPLHF. The CDR3 DNA is TGTGCCATCAGTCTTCAGGAGTACGATTCACCCCTCCACTTT. The rearrangement links TRBV10-3 to TRBJ1-6; D unresolved. This CDR3 is 14 amino acids long. The germline V gene encodes CDR1 ENHRY and CDR2 SYGVKD. The ends were cut back, 5 bases at V and 8 bases at J, with 13 bases in the middle.

The chain couples TRBV6-1 to TRBJ1-2; tentatively, D is TRBD1 (6 bases). Germline CDR1 reads MNHNS; CDR2 reads SASEGT. This CDR3 region has 15 residues. Trimming took 5 bases from V and 4 from J, leaving 17 bases between them. The CDR3 spells CASSPVGGASYGYTF. Written as DNA, the CDR3 is TGTGCCAGCAGTCCGGTGGGGGGGGCGAGCTATGGCTACACCTTC.

This chain connects TRBV30 to TRBJ1-1; D is undetermined. Germline CDR1 is GTSNPN and CDR2 is SVGIG (reference sequence). V was cut by 2 bases and J by 4 bases, with 14 bases left in between. This CDR3 has 14 residues. The DNA for the CDR3 is TGTGCCTGGAGTCCAATTACAGCCCCCACTGAAGCTTTCTTT. Protein product: CAWSPITAPTEAFF.

This sequence joins TRBV5-1 and TRBJ1-1; the D is unclear. The CDR3 is made up of 14 amino acids. Trimming stripped 4 bases from V and 1 base from J, with 11 bases between. Per the germline V gene, CDR1 is SGHRS and CDR2 is YFSETQ. CDR3 DNA sequence: TGCGCCAGCAGCCTGGAGGGAGCGAACACTGAAGCTTTCTTT. It encodes CASSLEGANTEAFF. Full variable domain (missing parts from reference TRBV5-1 and TRBJ1-1): KAGVTQTPRYLIKTRGQQVTLSCSPISGHRSVSWYQQTPGQGLQFLFEYFSETQRNKGNFPGRFSGRQFSNSRSEMNVSTLELGDSALYLCASSLEGANTEAFFGQGTRLTVV.

This clone was seen just once. The V and J genes are TRBV6-1 and TRBJ2-6, with D possibly TRBD1 on 5 matching bases. V lost 3 bases, J lost 4 bases, and 10 bases lay in between. Per germline, CDR1 MNHNS and CDR2 SASEGT. CDR3 length: 15 amino acids. The CDR3 is CASSESRAGANVLTF. Written as DNA, the CDR3 is TGTGCCAGCAGTGAGTCCAGGGCAGGGGCCAACGTCCTGACTTTC.

The CDR3 DNA sequence: TGTGCCAGCAGTTACGGCATTAACTATGGCTACACCTTC. Translated: CASSYGINYGYTF. The J gene is TRBJ1-2, the V gene TRBV6-5; D unresolved. V was clipped by 2 bases and J by 1 base, with 5 bases between them. This CDR3 contains 13 residues. Germline CDR1 MNHEY, CDR2 SVGAGI.

This chain uses TRBV5-4 with TRBJ2-7; 10 bases line up with TRBD2. The CDR3 runs 13 residues. The J segment lost 3 bases and the V segment lost 6 bases, leaving 3 bases of the junction unmatched. CDR1 is SGHNT and CDR2 is YYREEE in the germline V gene (reference sequence). The CDR3 sequence is CASNLAGVYEQYF. The CDR3, as DNA: TGTGCCAGCAACCTAGCGGGGGTCTACGAGCAGTACTTC.

The V and J genes are TRBV7-2 and TRBJ1-5; D is uncertain. Trimming took 2 bases from V and 5 from J, leaving 19 bases between them. The CDR3 consists of 17 residues. Germline assignment: CDR1 SGHTA and CDR2 FQGNSA. CDR3 nucleotides: TGTGCCAGCAGCTTACTGCTAGGTACACAGAACCATCAGCCCCAGCATTTT. Amino acid sequence: CASSLLLGTQNHQPQHF.

The V gene is TRBV4-1, the J gene TRBJ2-7; D gene uncertain. Between the trimmed V and J ends, which lost 1 base and 2 bases, there was a span of 9 bases. This CDR3 is 14 amino acids long. Germline V gene sequence: CDR1 MGHRA, CDR2 YSYEKL. CDR3 sequence (DNA): TGCGCCAGCAGCCAAGTGGTTCGACCCTACGAGCAGTACTTC. It encodes CASSQVVRPYEQYF.